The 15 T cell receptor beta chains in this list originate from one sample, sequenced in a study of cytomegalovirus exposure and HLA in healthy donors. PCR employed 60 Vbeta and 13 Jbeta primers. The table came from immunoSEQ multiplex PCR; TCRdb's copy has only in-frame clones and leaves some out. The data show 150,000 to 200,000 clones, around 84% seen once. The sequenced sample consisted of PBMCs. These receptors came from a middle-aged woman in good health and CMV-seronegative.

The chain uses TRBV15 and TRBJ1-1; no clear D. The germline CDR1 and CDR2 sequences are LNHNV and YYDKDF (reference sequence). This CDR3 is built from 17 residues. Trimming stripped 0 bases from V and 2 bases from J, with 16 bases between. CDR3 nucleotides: TGTGCCACCAGCAGAGATGTAGTCGGTACTTTTAACACTGAAGCTTTCTTT. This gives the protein CATSRDVVGTFNTEAFF.

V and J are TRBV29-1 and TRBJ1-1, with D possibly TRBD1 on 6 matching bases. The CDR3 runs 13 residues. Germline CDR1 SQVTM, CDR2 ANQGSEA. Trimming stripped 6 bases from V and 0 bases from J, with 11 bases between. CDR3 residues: CSVADRMNTEAFF. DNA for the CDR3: TGCAGCGTGGCGGACAGAATGAACACTGAAGCTTTCTTT.

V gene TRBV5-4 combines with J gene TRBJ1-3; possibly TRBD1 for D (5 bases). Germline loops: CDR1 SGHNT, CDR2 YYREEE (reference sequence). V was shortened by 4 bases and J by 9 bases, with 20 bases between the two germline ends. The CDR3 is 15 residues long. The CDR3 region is CASSVGGDGGPTIYF. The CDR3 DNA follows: TGTGCCAGCAGCGTCGGAGGGGACGGCGGTCCCACCATATATTTT.

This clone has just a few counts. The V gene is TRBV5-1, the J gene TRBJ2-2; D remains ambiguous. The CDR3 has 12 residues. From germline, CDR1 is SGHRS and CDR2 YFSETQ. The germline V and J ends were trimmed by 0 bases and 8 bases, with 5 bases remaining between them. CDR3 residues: CASSLAPGELFF. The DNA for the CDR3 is TGCGCCAGCAGCTTGGCTCCTGGGGAGCTGTTTTTT. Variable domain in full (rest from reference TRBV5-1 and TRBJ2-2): KAGVTQTPRYLIKTRGQQVTLSCSPISGHRSVSWYQQTPGQGLQFLFEYFSETQRNKGNFPGRFSGRQFSNSRSEMNVSTLELGDSALYLCASSLAPGELFFGEGSRLTVL.

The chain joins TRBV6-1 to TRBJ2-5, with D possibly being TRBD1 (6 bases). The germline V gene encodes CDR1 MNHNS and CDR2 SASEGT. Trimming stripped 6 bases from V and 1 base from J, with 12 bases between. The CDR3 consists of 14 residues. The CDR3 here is CASRPGTLQETQYF. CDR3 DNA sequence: TGTGCCAGCAGGCCCGGGACACTCCAAGAGACCCAGTACTTC.

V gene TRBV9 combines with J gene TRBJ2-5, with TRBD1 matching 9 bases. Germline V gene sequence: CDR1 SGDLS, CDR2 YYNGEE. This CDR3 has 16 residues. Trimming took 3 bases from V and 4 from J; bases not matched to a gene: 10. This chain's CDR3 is CASSGRGTGSGETQYF. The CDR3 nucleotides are TGTGCCAGCAGCGGGCGTGGGACAGGGTCAGGAGAGACCCAGTACTTC.

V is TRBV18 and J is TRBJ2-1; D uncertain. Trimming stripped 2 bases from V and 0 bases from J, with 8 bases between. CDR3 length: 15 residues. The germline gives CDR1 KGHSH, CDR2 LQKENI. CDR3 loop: CASSPAGYSYNEQFF. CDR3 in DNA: TGTGCCAGCTCACCAGCCGGGTACTCCTACAATGAGCAGTTCTTC.

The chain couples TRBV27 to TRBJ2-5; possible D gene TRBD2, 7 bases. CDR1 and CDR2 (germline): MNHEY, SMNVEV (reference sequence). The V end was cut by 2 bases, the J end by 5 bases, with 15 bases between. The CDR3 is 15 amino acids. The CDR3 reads CASSLTPGGWETQYF. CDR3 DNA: TGTGCCAGCAGTTTAACTCCGGGGGGCTGGGAGACCCAGTACTTC.

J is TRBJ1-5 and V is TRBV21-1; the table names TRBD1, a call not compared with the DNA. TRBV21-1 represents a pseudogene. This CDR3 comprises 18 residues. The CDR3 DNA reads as TGTGCCAGCAGCAAAGGTGGCAGGGAATTTCCCTGCAATCAGCCCCAGCATTTT. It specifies CASSKGGREFPCNQPQHF.

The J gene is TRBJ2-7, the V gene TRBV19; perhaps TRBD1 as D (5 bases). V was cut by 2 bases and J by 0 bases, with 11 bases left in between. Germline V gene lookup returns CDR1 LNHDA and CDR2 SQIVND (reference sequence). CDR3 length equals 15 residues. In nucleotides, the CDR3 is TGTGCCAGTAGTATATGGGGCGGCAGCTCCTACGAGCAGTACTTC. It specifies CASSIWGGSSYEQYF.

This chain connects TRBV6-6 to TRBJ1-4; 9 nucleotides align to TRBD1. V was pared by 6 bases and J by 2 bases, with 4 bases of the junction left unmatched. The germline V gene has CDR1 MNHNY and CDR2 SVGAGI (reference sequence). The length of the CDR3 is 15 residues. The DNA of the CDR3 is TGTGCCAGCAGAGAGACAGGGGGGACTAATGAAAAACTGTTTTTT. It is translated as CASRETGGTNEKLFF.

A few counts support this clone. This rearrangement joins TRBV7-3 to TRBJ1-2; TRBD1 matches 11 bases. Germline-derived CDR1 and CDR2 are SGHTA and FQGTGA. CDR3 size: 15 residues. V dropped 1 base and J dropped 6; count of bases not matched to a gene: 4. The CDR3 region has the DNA TGTGCCAGCAGCTTAAACCGGGACAGGGGGAATGGCTACACCTTC. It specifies CASSLNRDRGNGYTF. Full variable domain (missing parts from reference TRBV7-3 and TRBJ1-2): GAGVSQTPSNKVTEKGKYVELRCDPISGHTALYWYRQSLGQGPEFLIYFQGTGAADDSGLPNDRFFAVRPEGSVSTLKIQRTERGDSAVYLCASSLNRDRGNGYTFGSGTRLTVV.

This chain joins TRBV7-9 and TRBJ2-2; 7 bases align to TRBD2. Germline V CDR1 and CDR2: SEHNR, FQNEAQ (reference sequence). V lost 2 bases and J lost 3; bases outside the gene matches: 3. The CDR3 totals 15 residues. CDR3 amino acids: CASSLLGGYTGELFF. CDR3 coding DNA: TGTGCCAGCAGCTTATTGGGAGGGTACACCGGGGAGCTGTTTTTT.

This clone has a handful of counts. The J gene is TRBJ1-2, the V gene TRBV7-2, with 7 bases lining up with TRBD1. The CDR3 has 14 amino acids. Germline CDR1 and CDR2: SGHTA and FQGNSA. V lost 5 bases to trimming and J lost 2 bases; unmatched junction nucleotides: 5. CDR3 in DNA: TGTGCCAGCAGCAAGGGACAGCAGAACTATGGCTACACCTTC. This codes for CASSKGQQNYGYTF.

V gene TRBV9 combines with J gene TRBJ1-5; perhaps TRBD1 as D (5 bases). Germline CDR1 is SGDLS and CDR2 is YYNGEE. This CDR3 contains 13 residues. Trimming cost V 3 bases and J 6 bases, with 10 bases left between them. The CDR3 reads CASSGDSAQPQHF. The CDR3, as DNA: TGTGCCAGCAGCGGGGACTCGGCTCAGCCCCAGCATTTT.